One sample yielded the 20 T cell receptor beta chains listed below, sequenced in a study of technical replicates of blood from a few donors. TCRdb's copy holds only in-frame clones and misses some; the assay was immunoSEQ multiplex PCR. Of about 66,000 clones in the sample, roughly 90% were seen once. The material sequenced was PBMCs. The origin of the receptors is a human donor in good health. Some clones in this sample may be carry-over from other donors' samples.

The rearrangement links TRBV9 to TRBJ2-3; 8 bases match TRBD2. Per the germline V gene, CDR1 is SGDLS and CDR2 is YYNGEE. This CDR3 contains 17 residues. With 0 bases clipped from V and 8 bases from J, the junction kept 14 bases outside the gene matches. Written as DNA, the CDR3 is TGTGCCAGCAGCGTAGCTACAGCAGCGGGAGTGGGAGCTACGCAGTATTTT. Amino acids: CASSVATAAGVGATQYF. The full variable domain, in which reference TRBV9 and TRBJ2-3 provide the parts outside the CDR3, is DSGVTQTPKHLITATGQRVTLRCSPRSGDLSVYWYQQSLDQGLQFLIQYYNGEERAKGNILERFSAQQFPDLHSELNLSSLELGDSALYFCASSVATAAGVGATQYFGPGTRLTVL.

CDR3 loop: CASGLVQALTDTQYF. The CDR3 DNA reads TGTGCTAGTGGTTTGGTACAGGCCCTCACAGATACGCAGTATTTT. J is TRBJ2-3 and V is TRBV12-5; a possible D gene is TRBD1 (5 bases). Trimming shortened V by 0 bases and J by 2 bases, and 9 bases separated the two germline ends. CDR1 is LGHNT, CDR2 FRNRAP, per germline. This CDR3 comprises 15 residues. The full variable domain, its missing parts supplied by reference TRBV12-5 and TRBJ2-3, is DARVTQTPRHKVTEMGQEVTMRCQPILGHNTVFWYRQTMMQGLELLAYFRNRAPLDDSGMPKDRFSAEMPDATLATLKIQPSEPRDSAVYFCASGLVQALTDTQYFGPGTRLTVL.

This clone was seen once. The chain is built from TRBV6-5 and TRBJ1-1; the D is unclear. The germline V and J ends were trimmed by 2 bases and 0 bases, with 10 bases remaining between them. Germline CDR1 reads MNHEY; CDR2 reads SVGAGI. This CDR3 comprises 15 residues. In nucleotides, the CDR3 is TGTGCCAGCAGTTACCGGGGTTCCATGAACACTGAAGCTTTCTTT. Protein sequence: CASSYRGSMNTEAFF.

In this sample, this clone turned up a few times. This rearrangement joins TRBV2 to TRBJ1-1; weak D call: TRBD1 (5 bases). V shed 8 bases and J shed 3 bases, with 13 bases lying between them. The CDR3 extends over 13 amino acids. CDR1 and CDR2 (germline): SNHLY, FYNNEI. CDR3 protein: CASGREGYTEAFF. In DNA form, the CDR3 reads TGTGCCAGCGGCAGGGAGGGGTACACTGAAGCTTTCTTT.

This chain uses TRBV6-1 with TRBJ1-5; D is unclear. Trimming removed 7 bases from V and 0 bases from J, with 10 bases in between. The germline V gene has CDR1 MNHNS and CDR2 SASEGT. The CDR3 is 14 amino acids. The CDR3 is CASILGGSNQPQHF. The CDR3 DNA follows: TGTGCCAGCATTTTAGGAGGTAGCAATCAGCCCCAGCATTTT.

V usage is TRBV20-1 and J usage is TRBJ2-1; D unresolved. V lost 5 bases to trimming and J lost 5 bases, with 7 bases between them. CDR1 is DFQATT, CDR2 SNEGSKA, per germline (reference sequence). The CDR3 consists of 11 residues. CDR3 sequence reads: CSAPENNEQFF. As DNA, the CDR3 is TGCAGTGCTCCGGAGAACAATGAGCAGTTCTTC.

The chain uses TRBV19 and TRBJ2-3, with 9 bases matching TRBD1. CDR3 size: 16 residues. Germline-derived CDR1 and CDR2 are LNHDA and SQIVND (reference sequence). The junction had 3 bases not matched to a gene; V was cut back by 1 base and J by 1 base. The CDR3 spells CASSIAGQGRTDTQYF. In nucleotides, the CDR3 is TGTGCCAGTAGTATAGCGGGACAGGGACGCACAGATACGCAGTATTTT.

The rearrangement joins TRBV5-1 to TRBJ2-1; 8 bases are shared with TRBD2. Germline loops: CDR1 SGHRS, CDR2 YFSETQ. The CDR3 length is 14 residues. Unmatched junction bases numbered 4, after V lost 4 bases and J lost 4 bases. CDR3 protein: CASSPGGGYNEQFF. The DNA of the CDR3 is TGCGCCAGCAGCCCCGGGGGGGGGTACAATGAGCAGTTCTTC.

The CDR3: CASSFPDSPLHF. The CDR3 region has the DNA TGTGCCAGCAGCTTTCCCGATTCACCCCTCCACTTT. V and J are TRBV5-6 and TRBJ1-6; D unresolved. V dropped 2 bases and J dropped 8 bases, with 5 bases sitting between them. This CDR3 contains 12 residues. Germline lookup yields CDR1 SGHDT and CDR2 YYEEEE.

This clone has just one count. V usage is TRBV7-2 and J usage is TRBJ1-2, with 11 nucleotides matching TRBD1. This CDR3 comprises 17 residues. The ends lost 1 base at V and 5 bases at J; junction bases unmatched: 9. Germline assignment: CDR1 SGHTA and CDR2 FQGNSA. The CDR3 nucleotides are TGTGCCAGCAGCTTAGTGGTCTGGGGGGACAGGGGGTATGGCTACACCTTC. This translates into CASSLVVWGDRGYGYTF.

V gene TRBV6-5 combines with J gene TRBJ2-3; tentative D call: TRBD1 (6 bases). CDR1 is MNHEY, CDR2 SVGAGI, per germline. Trimming removed 6 bases at V and 4 bases at J, with 14 bases between. The CDR3 runs to 14 residues. The CDR3 DNA reads TGTGCCAGCAGCCCTCAGGGGAGCGCAGATACGCAGTATTTT. It is translated as CASSPQGSADTQYF.

The V gene is TRBV4-3, the J gene TRBJ2-6; D unclear. Germline lookup yields CDR1 LGHNA and CDR2 YSLEER. The CDR3 consists of 16 residues. The V gene lost 0 bases and the J gene lost 4 bases, with 10 bases spanning the gap. The CDR3 DNA is TGCGCCAGCAGCCAAGATTTGGCAACCGGGGCCAACGTCCTGACTTTC. Translating gives CASSQDLATGANVLTF.

The chain has TRBV23-1 and TRBJ2-7; 7 bases line up with TRBD1. TRBV23-1 counts as an open reading frame of uncertain function. The CDR3 runs to 16 residues. V trimming: 0 bases; J trimming: 1 base; junction bases outside the gene matches: 6. In DNA form, the CDR3 reads TGCGCCAGCAGTCAATCGATTGAGGGACAGTCCTACGAGCAGTACTTC. This translates into CASSQSIEGQSYEQYF.

This clone was picked up one time. The rearrangement uses TRBV6-5 and TRBJ2-6; D gene uncertain. The CDR3 runs 16 residues. Germline CDR1 MNHEY, CDR2 SVGAGI. V dropped 0 bases and J dropped 0 bases, with 6 bases sitting between them. For the CDR3, the DNA is TGTGCCAGCAGTTACTCTTGGAGCTCTGGGGCCAACGTCCTGACTTTC. Encoded protein: CASSYSWSSGANVLTF.

The chain is built from TRBV5-6 and TRBJ2-1, with D unclear. CDR3 length equals 12 residues. V shed 2 bases and J shed 6 bases, with 6 bases lying between them. Germline V gene data show CDR1 as SGHDT and CDR2 as YYEEEE. CDR3 in amino acids: CASSLSSNEQFF. CDR3 coding DNA: TGTGCCAGCAGCTTATCGAGCAATGAGCAGTTCTTC.

This CDR3 is CASRWGQGARRFGEAFF. The DNA of the CDR3 is TGTGCCAGTAGATGGGGACAGGGGGCGCGGAGGTTCGGTGAAGCTTTCTTT. The J gene is TRBJ1-1, the V gene TRBV19, with 12 bases lining up with TRBD1. This CDR3 region has 17 residues. The V segment lost 6 bases and the J segment 7 bases; nucleotides outside the gene matches: 15. The V gene's germline CDR1 is LNHDA and CDR2 SQIVND (reference sequence).

The CDR3: CASSQEQYYYGYTF. CDR3 bases: TGCGCCAGCAGCCAAGAACAGTACTACTATGGCTACACCTTC. This chain joins TRBV4-3 and TRBJ1-2; D not resolved. The CDR3 is made up of 14 amino acids. Germline V gene data show CDR1 as LGHNA and CDR2 as YSLEER. Trimming stripped 0 bases from V and 3 bases from J, with 8 bases between.

The gene calls are TRBV7-9 and TRBJ1-1; D possibly corresponds to TRBD1 (5 bases). The germline V gene encodes CDR1 SEHNR and CDR2 FQNEAQ (reference sequence). The CDR3 contains 15 residues. V shed 2 bases and J shed 5 bases, with 15 bases lying between them. CDR3 in amino acids: CASSLTLRGGTEAFF. Written as DNA, the CDR3 is TGTGCCAGCAGCTTAACCCTAAGGGGAGGTACTGAAGCTTTCTTT.

CDR3 residues: CASSGRGGMGSNQPQHF. CDR3 DNA sequence: TGTGCCAGCAGTGGCAGAGGGGGTATGGGTAGCAATCAGCCCCAGCATTTT. This chain joins TRBV27 and TRBJ1-5; D might be TRBD1 (6 bases). The CDR3 runs 17 residues. V lost 5 bases and J lost 0, with 17 bases in between. Germline CDR1 and CDR2: MNHEY and SMNVEV (reference sequence).

This chain connects TRBV20-1 to TRBJ2-7, with unresolved D. CDR1 is DFQATT and CDR2 is SNEGSKA in the germline V gene (reference sequence). The CDR3 length is 10 residues. The germline V and J ends were trimmed by 4 bases and 6 bases, with 7 bases remaining between them. This CDR3 reads CSATRGEQYF. The CDR3 DNA reads TGCAGTGCTACCCGAGGCGAGCAGTACTTC.